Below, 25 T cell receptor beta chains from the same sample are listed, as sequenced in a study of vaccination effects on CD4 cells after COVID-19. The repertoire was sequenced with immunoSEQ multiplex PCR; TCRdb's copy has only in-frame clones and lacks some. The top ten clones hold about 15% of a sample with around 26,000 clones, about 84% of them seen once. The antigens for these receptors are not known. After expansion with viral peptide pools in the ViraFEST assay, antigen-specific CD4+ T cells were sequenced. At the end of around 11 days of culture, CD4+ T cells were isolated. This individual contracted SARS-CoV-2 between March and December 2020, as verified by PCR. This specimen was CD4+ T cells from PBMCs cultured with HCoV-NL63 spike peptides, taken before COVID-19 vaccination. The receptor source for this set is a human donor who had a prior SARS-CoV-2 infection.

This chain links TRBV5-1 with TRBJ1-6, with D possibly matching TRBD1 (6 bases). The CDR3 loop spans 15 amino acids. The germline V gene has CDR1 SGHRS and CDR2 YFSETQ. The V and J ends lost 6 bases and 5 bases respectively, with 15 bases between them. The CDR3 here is CASTAQGSNNSPLHF. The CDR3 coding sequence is TGCGCCAGCACCGCACAGGGTTCAAATAATTCACCCCTCCACTTT.

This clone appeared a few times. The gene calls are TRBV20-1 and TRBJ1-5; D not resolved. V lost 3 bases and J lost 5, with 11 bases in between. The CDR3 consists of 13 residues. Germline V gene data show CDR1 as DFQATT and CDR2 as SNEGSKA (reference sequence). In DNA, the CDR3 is TGCAGTGCTAGTCCCGAGTCGGATCAGCCCCAGCATTTT. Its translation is CSASPESDQPQHF.

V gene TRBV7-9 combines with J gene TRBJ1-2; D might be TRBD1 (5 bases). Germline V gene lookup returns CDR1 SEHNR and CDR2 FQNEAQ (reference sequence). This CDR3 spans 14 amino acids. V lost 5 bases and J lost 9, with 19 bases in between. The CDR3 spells CASSPSWQTESYTF. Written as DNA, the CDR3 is TGTGCCAGCAGCCCCAGTTGGCAGACAGAGAGCTACACCTTC.

CDR3 sequence (DNA): TGCAGTGCTAGTAGAGGGGCAGTTAATAACAATGAGCAGTTCTTC. Its translation is CSASRGAVNNNEQFF. The V gene is TRBV20-1, the J gene TRBJ2-1; D might be TRBD1 or TRBD2, each matching 5 bases. CDR3 size: 15 residues. Trimming shortened V by 3 bases and J by 5 bases, and 17 bases separated the two germline ends. Germline values: CDR1 DFQATT, CDR2 SNEGSKA (reference sequence).

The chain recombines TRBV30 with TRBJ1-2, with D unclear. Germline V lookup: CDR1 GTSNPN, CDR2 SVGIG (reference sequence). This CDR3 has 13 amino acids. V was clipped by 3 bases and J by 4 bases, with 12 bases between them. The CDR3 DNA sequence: TGTGCCTGGAGCCTCGGGTGGGCCTATGGCTACACCTTC. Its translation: CAWSLGWAYGYTF.

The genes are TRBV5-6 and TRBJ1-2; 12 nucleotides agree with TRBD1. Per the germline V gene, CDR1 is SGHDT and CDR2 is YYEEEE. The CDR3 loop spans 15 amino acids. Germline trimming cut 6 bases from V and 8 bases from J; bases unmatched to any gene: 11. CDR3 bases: TGTGCCAGCACCTCTCAGGGACAGGGGGCTTTCGGCTACACCTTC. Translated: CASTSQGQGAFGYTF.

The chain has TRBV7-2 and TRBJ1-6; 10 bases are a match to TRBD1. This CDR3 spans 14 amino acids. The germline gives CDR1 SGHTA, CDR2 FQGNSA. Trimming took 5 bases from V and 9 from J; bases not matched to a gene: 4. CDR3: CASSRDRGISPLHF. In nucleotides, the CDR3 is TGTGCCAGCAGCCGGGACAGGGGTATTTCACCCCTCCACTTT.

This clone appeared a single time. CDR3 loop: CASSQGVNTEAFF. Written as DNA, the CDR3 is TGTGCCAGCAGCCAAGGGGTTAACACTGAAGCTTTCTTT. The chain is built from TRBV14 and TRBJ1-1; no reliable D call. The CDR3 has 13 amino acids. Per the germline V gene, CDR1 is SGHDN and CDR2 is FVKESK. V lost 1 base to trimming and J lost 2 bases, with 5 bases between them.

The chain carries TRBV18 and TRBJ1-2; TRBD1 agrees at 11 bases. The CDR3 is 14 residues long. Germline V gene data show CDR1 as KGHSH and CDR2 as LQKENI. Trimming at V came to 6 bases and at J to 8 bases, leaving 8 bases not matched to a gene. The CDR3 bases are TGTGCCAGCTCGATCGGACAGGGGGCTTTGGGCTACACCTTC. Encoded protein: CASSIGQGALGYTF.

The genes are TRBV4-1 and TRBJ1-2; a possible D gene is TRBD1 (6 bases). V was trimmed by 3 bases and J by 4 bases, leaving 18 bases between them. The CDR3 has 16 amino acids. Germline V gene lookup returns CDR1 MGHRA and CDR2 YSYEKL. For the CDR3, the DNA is TGCGCCAGCAGCCATAGGACAGCAAAAGGGGGCTATGGCTACACCTTC. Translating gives CASSHRTAKGGYGYTF.

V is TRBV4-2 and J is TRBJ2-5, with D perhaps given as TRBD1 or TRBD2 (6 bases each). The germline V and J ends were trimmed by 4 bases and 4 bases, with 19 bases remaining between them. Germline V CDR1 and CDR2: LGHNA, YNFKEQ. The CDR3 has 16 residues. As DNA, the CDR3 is TGTGCCAGCAGCCGATTCGTGGGGGGCTGGGGAGAGACCCAGTACTTC. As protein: CASSRFVGGWGETQYF.

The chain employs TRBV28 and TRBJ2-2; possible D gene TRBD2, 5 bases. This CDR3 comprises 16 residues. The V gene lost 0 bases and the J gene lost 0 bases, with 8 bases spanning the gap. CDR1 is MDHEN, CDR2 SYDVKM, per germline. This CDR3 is CASSLWGSANTGELFF. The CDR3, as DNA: TGTGCCAGCAGTTTATGGGGGAGCGCGAACACCGGGGAGCTGTTTTTT.

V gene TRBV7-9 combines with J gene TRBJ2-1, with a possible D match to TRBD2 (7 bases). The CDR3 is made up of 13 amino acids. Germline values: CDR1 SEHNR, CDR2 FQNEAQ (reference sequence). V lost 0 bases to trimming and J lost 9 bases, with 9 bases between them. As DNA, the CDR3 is TGTGCCAGCAGCTTAGCGGGGGGGCGTGAGCAGTTCTTC. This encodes CASSLAGGREQFF.

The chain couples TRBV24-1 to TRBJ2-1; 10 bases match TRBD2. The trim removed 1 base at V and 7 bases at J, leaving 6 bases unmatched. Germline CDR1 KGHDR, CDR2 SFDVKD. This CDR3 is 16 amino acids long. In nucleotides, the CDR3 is TGTGCCACCAGTGATTTTGCTAGCGGGAGAGATAATGAGCAGTTCTTC. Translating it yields CATSDFASGRDNEQFF.

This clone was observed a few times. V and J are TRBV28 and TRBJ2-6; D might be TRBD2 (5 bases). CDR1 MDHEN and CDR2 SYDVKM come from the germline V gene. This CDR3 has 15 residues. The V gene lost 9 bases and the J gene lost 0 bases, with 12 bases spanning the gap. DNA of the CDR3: TGTGCCAGTAGGGTGGGGAGCTCTGGGGCCAACGTCCTGACTTTC. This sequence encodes CASRVGSSGANVLTF.

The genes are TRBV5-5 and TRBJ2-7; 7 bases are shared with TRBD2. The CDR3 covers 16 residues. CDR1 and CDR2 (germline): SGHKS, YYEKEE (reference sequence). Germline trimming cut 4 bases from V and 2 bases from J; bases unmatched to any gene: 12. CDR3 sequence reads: CASSLPLAEKTYEQYF. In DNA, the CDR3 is TGTGCCAGCAGCCTCCCTCTAGCGGAAAAAACCTACGAGCAGTACTTC. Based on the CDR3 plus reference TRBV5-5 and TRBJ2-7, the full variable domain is DAGVTQSPTHLIKTRGQQVTLRCSPISGHKSVSWYQQVLGQGPQFIFQYYEKEERGRGNFPDRFSARQFPNYSSELNVNALLLGDSALYLCASSLPLAEKTYEQYFGPGTRLTVT.

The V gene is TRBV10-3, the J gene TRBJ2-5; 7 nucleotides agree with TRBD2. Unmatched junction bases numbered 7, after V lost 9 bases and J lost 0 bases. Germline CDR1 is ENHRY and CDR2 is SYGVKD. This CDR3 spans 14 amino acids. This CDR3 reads CAIRVGGDQETQYF. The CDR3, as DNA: TGTGCCATTCGAGTGGGGGGGGACCAAGAGACCCAGTACTTC.

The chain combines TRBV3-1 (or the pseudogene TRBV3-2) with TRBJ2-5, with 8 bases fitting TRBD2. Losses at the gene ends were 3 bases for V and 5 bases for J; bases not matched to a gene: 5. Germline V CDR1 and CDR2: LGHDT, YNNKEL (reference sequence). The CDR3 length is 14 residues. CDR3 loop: CASSHGGRRETQYF. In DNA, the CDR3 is TGTGCCAGCAGCCATGGCGGGAGGAGGGAGACCCAGTACTTC.

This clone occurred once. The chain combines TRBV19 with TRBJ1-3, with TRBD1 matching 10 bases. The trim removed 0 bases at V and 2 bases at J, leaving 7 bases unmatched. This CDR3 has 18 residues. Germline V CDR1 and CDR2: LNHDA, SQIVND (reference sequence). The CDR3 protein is CASSIDPGQGRPGNTIYF. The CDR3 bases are TGTGCCAGTAGTATAGACCCGGGACAGGGGAGGCCTGGAAACACCATATATTTT.

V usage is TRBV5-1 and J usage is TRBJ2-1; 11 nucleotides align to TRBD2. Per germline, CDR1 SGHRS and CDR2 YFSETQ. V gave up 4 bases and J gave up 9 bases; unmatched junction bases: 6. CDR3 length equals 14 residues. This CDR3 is CASSTTSGSIEQFF. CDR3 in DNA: TGCGCCAGCAGCACCACTAGCGGGAGTATTGAGCAGTTCTTC.

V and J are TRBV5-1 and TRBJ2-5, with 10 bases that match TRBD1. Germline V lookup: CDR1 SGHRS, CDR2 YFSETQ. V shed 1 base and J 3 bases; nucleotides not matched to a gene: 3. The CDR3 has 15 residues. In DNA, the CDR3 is TGCGCCAGCAGCTTGCTCGGGACAGGGGAAGAGACCCAGTACTTC. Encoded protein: CASSLLGTGEETQYF.

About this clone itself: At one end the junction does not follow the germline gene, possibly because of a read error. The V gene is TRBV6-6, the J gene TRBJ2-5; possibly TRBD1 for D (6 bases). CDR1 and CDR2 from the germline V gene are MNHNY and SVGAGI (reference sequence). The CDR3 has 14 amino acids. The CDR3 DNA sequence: TGTGCCAGCATTTACAGGGACCCCAGGGAGACCCAGTACTTC. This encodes CASIYRDPRETQYF.

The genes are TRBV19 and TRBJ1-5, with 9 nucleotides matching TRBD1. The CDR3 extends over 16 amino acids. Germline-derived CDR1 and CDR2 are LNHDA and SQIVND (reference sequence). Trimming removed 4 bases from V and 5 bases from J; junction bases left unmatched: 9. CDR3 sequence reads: CASSKWDRELYQPQHF. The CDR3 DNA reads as TGTGCCAGTAGTAAATGGGACAGGGAACTTTATCAGCCCCAGCATTTT.

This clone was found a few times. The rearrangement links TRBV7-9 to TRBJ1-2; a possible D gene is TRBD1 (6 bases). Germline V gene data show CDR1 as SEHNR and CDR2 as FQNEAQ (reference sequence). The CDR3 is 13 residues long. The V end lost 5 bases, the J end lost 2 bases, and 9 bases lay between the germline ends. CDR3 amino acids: CASSRGQNYGYTF. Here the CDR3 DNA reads TGTGCCAGCAGCCGGGGACAAAACTATGGCTACACCTTC.

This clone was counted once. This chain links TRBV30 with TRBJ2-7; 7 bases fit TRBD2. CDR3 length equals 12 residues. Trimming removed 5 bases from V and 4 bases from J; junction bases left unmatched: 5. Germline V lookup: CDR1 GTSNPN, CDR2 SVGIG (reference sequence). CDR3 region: CAWDHGGYEQYF. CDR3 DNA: TGTGCCTGGGACCACGGGGGGTACGAGCAGTACTTC.